The clone carrying this TCR beta chain came up many times. The data are from a study of CD4 and CD8 cells across lung adenocarcinoma regions. V lost 6 bases, J lost 0 bases, and 0 bases stayed unmatched. Germline assignment: CDR1 WSHSY and CDR2 SAAADI. This CDR3 has 15 amino acids. Each CDR3 protein gets one entry after TCRdb re-called the PCR reads with MiXCR. The sample lists tens of thousands of distinct CDR3 sequences; roughly 54% were seen once. Samples came from patients with localized non-small cell lung adenocarcinoma. The sample was CD8+ T cells from the center of a lung tumor. The chain couples TRBV10-2 to TRBJ2-2, with 11 bases that match TRBD2. This TCR derives from a female donor with lung adenocarcinoma. The CD4 and CD8 labels of this study may be unreliable. In nucleotides, the CDR3 is TGCGCCAGCAGACTAGCGGGAGCGAACACCGGGGAGCTGTTTTTT. Translated, it gives CASRLAGANTGELFF.